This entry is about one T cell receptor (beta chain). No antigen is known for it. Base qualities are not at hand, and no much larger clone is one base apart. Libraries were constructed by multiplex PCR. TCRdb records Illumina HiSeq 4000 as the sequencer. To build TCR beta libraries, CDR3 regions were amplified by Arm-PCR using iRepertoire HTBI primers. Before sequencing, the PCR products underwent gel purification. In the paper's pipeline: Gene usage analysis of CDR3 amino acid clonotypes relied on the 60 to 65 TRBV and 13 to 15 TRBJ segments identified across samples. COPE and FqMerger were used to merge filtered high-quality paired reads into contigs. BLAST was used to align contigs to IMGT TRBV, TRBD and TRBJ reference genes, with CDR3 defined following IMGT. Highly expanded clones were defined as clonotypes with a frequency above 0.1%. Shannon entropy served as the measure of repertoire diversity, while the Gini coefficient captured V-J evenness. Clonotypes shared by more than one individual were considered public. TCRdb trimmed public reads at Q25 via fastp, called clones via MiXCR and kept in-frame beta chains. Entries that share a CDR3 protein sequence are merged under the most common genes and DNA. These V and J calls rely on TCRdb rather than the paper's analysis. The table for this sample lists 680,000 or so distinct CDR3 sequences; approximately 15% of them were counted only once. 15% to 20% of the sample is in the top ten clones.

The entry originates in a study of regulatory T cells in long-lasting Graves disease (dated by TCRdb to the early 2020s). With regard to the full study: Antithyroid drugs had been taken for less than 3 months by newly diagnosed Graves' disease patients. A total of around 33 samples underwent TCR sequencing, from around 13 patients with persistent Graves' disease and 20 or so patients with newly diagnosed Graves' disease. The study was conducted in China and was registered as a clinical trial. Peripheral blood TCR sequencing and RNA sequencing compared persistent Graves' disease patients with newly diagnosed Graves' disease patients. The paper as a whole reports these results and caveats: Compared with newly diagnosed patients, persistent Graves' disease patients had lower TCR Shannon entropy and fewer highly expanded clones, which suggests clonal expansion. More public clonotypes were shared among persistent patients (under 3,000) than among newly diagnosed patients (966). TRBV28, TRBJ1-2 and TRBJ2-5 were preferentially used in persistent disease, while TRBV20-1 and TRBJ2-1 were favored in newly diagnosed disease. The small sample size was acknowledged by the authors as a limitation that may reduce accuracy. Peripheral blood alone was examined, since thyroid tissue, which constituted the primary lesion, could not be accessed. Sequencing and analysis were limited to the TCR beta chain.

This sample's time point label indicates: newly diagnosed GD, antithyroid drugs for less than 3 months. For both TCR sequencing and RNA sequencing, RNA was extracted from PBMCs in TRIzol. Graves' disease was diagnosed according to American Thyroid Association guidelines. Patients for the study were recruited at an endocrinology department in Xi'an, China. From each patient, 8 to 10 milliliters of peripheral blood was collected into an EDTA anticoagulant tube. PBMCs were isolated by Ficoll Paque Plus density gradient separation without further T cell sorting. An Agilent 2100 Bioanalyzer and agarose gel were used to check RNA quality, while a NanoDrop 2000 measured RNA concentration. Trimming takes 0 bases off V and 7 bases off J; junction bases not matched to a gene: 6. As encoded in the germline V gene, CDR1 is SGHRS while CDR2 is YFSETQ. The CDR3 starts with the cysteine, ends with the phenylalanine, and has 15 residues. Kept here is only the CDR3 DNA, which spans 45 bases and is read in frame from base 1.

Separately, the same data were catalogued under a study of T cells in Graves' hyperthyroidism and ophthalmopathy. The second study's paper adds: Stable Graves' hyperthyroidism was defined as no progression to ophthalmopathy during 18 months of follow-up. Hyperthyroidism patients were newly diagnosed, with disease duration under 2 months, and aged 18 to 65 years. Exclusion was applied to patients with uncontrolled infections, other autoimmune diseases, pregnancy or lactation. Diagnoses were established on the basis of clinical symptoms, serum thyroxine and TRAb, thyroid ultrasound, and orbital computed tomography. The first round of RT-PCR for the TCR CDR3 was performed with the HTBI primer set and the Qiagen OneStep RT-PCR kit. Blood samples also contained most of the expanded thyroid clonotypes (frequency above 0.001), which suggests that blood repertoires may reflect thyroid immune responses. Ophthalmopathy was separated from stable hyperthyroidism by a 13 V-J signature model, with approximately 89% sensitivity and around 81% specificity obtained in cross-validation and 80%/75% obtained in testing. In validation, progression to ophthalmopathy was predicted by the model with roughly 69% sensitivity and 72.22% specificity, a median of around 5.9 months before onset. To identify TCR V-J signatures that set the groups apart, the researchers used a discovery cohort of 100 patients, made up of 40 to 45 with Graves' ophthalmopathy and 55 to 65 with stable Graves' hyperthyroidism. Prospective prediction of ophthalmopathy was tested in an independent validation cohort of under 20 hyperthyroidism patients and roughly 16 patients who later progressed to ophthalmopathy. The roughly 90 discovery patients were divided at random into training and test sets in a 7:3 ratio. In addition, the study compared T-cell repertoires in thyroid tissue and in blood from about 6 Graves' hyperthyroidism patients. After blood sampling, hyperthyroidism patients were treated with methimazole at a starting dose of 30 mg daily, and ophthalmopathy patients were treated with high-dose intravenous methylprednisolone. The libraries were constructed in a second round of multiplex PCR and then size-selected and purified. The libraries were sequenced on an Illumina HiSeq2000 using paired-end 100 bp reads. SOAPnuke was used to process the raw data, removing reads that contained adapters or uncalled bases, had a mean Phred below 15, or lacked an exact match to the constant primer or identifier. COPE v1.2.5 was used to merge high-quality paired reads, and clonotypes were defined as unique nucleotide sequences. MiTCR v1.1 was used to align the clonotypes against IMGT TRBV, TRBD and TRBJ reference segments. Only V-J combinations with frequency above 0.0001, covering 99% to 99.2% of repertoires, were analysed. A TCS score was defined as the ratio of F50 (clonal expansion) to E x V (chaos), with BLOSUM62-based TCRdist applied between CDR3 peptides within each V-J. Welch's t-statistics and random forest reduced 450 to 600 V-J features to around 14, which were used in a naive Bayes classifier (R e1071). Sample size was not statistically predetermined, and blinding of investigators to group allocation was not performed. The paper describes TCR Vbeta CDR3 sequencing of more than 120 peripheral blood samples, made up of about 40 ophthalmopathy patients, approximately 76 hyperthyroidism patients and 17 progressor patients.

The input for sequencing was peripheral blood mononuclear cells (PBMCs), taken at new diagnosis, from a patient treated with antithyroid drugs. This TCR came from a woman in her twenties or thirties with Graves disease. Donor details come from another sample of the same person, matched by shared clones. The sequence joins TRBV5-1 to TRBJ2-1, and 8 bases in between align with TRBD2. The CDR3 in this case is CASSLDVAGRNEQFF. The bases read TGCGCCAGCAGCTTGGACGTAGCGGGAAGGAATGAGCAGTTCTTC.